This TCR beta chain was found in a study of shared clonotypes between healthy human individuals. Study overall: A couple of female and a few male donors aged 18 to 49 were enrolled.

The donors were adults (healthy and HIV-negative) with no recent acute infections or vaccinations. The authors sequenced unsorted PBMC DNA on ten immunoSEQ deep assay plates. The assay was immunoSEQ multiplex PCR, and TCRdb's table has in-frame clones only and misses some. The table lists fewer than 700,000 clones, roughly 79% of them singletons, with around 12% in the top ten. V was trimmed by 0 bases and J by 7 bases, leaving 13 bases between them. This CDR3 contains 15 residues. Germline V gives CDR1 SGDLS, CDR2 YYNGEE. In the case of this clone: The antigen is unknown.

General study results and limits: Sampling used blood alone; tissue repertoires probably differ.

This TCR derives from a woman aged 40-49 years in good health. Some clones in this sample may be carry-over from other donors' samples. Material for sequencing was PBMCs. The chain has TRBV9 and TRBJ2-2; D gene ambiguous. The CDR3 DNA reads TGTGCCAGCAGCGTAGGTGAGGCCACGTTCGGGGAGCTGTTTTTT. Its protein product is CASSVGEATFGELFF.